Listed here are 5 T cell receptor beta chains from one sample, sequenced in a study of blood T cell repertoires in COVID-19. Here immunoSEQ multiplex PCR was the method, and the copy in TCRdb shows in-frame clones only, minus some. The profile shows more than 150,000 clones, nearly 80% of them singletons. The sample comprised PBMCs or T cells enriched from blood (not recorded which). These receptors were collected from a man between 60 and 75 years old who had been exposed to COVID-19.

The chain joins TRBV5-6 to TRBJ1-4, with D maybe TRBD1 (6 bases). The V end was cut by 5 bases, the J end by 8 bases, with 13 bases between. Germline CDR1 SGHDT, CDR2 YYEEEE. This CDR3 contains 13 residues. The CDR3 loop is CASSSRGYEKLFF. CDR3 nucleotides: TGTGCCAGCAGTAGCAGGGGATACGAAAAACTGTTTTTT.

DNA of the CDR3: TGTGCCAGTGGGAGGGTCGCCTTTGGCTACACCTTC. Protein product: CASGRVAFGYTF. The V call is TRBV28, the J call TRBJ1-2; D not certain. Between the trimmed V and J ends, which lost 9 bases and 7 bases, there was a span of 15 bases. Germline loops: CDR1 MDHEN, CDR2 SYDVKM. CDR3 length: 12 residues.

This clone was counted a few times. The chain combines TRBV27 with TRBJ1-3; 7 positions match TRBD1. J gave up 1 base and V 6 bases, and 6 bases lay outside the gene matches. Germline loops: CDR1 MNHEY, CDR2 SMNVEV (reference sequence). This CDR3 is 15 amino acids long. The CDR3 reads CASRLQGRSGNTIYF. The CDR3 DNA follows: TGTGCCAGCAGACTACAGGGGCGATCTGGAAACACCATATATTTT.

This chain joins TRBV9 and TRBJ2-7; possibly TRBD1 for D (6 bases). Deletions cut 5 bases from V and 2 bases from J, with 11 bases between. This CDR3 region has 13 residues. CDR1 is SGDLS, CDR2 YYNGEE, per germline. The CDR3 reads CASSGGQPYEQYF. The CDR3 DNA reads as TGTGCCAGCAGTGGCGGACAGCCCTACGAGCAGTACTTC.

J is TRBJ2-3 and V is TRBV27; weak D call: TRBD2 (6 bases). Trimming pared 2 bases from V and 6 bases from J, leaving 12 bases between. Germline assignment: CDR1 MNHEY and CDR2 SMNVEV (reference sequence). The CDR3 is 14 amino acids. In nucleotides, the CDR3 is TGTGCCAGCAGTTTAAGGCTGGAGGGGGATACGCAGTATTTT. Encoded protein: CASSLRLEGDTQYF.